This passage covers 25 T cell receptor beta chains from one sample sequenced in a study of T cell responses to AZD1222 COVID-19 vaccine. Here immunoSEQ multiplex PCR was the method, and the copy in TCRdb shows in-frame clones only, minus some. The table lists 100,000 to 150,000 clones, around 93% of them singletons. This material consisted of peripheral blood, taken 28 days after the second AZD1222 dose. These receptor sequences come from an adult who received the AZD1222 COVID-19 vaccine.

The chain is built from TRBV6-4 and TRBJ2-3; TRBD2 matches at 8 bases. CDR3 length: 15 residues. J was trimmed by 1 base and V by 6 bases; bases with no gene match: 6. Germline CDR1 and CDR2: MRHNA and SNTAGT. CDR3 region: CASSAGGSGTDTQYF. The CDR3 DNA reads TGTGCCAGCAGCGCGGGGGGCTCGGGCACAGATACGCAGTATTTT.

V is TRBV4-1 and J is TRBJ1-3; 8 bases are a match to TRBD1. Per the germline V gene, CDR1 is MGHRA and CDR2 is YSYEKL. CDR3 length: 15 amino acids. J gave up 4 bases and V 4 bases, and 6 bases lay outside the gene matches. The CDR3 loop is CASSRQGAGGNTIYF. DNA of the CDR3: TGCGCCAGCAGCCGTCAGGGGGCTGGAGGAAACACCATATATTTT.

This chain joins TRBV27 and TRBJ2-1; D is possibly TRBD1 or TRBD2 (5 bases each). Germline values: CDR1 MNHEY, CDR2 SMNVEV (reference sequence). Trimming took off 6 bases at V and 0 bases at J, with 24 bases between the two ends. This CDR3 spans 19 amino acids. CDR3 region: CASSSAGTRWGSSYNEQFF. The CDR3 DNA follows: TGTGCCAGCAGCTCCGCCGGGACCCGTTGGGGGAGCTCCTACAATGAGCAGTTCTTC.

The chain recombines TRBV28 with TRBJ1-1; 10 bases fit TRBD1. The junction had 6 bases not matched to a gene; V was cut back by 8 bases and J by 3 bases. This CDR3 is 14 amino acids long. Germline CDR1 reads MDHEN; CDR2 reads SYDVKM. The CDR3 sequence is CASGYGTGDTEAFF. CDR3 in DNA: TGTGCCAGCGGGTACGGGACAGGGGACACTGAAGCTTTCTTT.

The J gene is TRBJ2-5, the V gene TRBV19; D possibly corresponds to TRBD1 (5 bases). Germline V gives CDR1 LNHDA, CDR2 SQIVND (reference sequence). V was clipped by 0 bases and J by 3 bases, with 11 bases between them. This CDR3 contains 15 residues. The CDR3 nucleotides read TGTGCCAGTAGTATAGATCAGGGCCCAGAAGAGACCCAGTACTTC. Translated: CASSIDQGPEETQYF.

This clone has a single count. The CDR3 protein is CASSSRSYGYTF. The CDR3 DNA is TGTGCCAGCAGTTCCCGATCGTATGGCTACACCTTC. This rearrangement joins TRBV28 to TRBJ1-2; D gene ambiguous. Trimming removed 4 bases at V and 5 bases at J, with 8 bases between. This CDR3 comprises 12 residues. Germline values: CDR1 MDHEN, CDR2 SYDVKM.

The CDR3 DNA reads as TGTGCCAGCGGGTCGGACAGGGGGCCCGGGGAGCTGTTTTTT. This translates into CASGSDRGPGELFF. The J gene is TRBJ2-2, the V gene TRBV25-1; TRBD1 matches at 11 bases. Looked up from germline, CDR1 is MGHDK and CDR2 is SYGVNS. With 8 bases clipped from V and 6 bases from J, the junction kept 5 bases outside the gene matches. CDR3 length: 14 amino acids.

In DNA, the CDR3 is TGTGCCAGCAGTTGGGCGGGTCTGAACACTGAAGCTTTCTTT. This translates into CASSWAGLNTEAFF. The V and J genes are TRBV27 and TRBJ1-1, with D unresolved. Trimming cost V 4 bases and J 0 bases, with 9 bases left between them. Germline V gives CDR1 MNHEY, CDR2 SMNVEV (reference sequence). The CDR3 loop spans 14 amino acids.

The J gene is TRBJ1-3, the V gene TRBV4-2, with D perhaps matching TRBD1 (6 bases). Trimming removed 6 bases from V and 2 bases from J, with 14 bases in between. Germline V lookup: CDR1 LGHNA, CDR2 YNFKEQ. This CDR3 spans 15 amino acids. The CDR3 protein is CASSLQGPTGNTIYF. CDR3 coding DNA: TGTGCCAGCAGTCTACAGGGTCCAACTGGAAACACCATATATTTT.

This clone occurred once. The genes are TRBV27 and TRBJ1-2; possible D gene TRBD1, 6 bases. Germline V lookup: CDR1 MNHEY, CDR2 SMNVEV (reference sequence). Trimming shortened V by 6 bases and J by 8 bases, and 19 bases separated the two germline ends. This CDR3 comprises 14 residues. For the CDR3, the DNA is TGTGCCAGCAGCTCGTTTGAGGGGGTTGAGGGCTACACCTTC. Its translation: CASSSFEGVEGYTF.

Remarks on this clone: Other DNA sequences in this sample translate to the same CDR3. The chain has TRBV11-3 and TRBJ2-1; D is ambiguous. Trimming removed 1 base at V and 4 bases at J, with 8 bases between. Per germline, CDR1 SGHNT and CDR2 YENEEA. The CDR3 has 14 residues. The CDR3 protein is CASSLGVGYNEQFF. The CDR3, as DNA: TGTGCCAGCAGCTTAGGGGTAGGGTACAATGAGCAGTTCTTC.

The J gene is TRBJ1-3, the V gene TRBV7-9; the D gene is possibly TRBD1 (5 bases). The V gene lost 1 base and the J gene lost 1 base, with 5 bases spanning the gap. The CDR3 has 14 residues. Germline CDR1 and CDR2: SEHNR and FQNEAQ (reference sequence). The CDR3 loop reads CASSLGQSGNTIYF. The CDR3 nucleotides are TGTGCCAGCAGCTTAGGACAGTCTGGAAACACCATATATTTT.

This chain joins TRBV29-1 and TRBJ2-3, with D possibly matching TRBD1 (5 bases). This CDR3 region has 12 residues. The V gene's germline CDR1 is SQVTM and CDR2 ANQGSEA. The germline V and J ends were trimmed by 5 bases and 6 bases, with 12 bases remaining between them. CDR3 bases: TGCAGCGTTCGCAGGGCAACGGATACGCAGTATTTT. It codes for CSVRRATDTQYF.

The chain is built from TRBV28 and TRBJ2-5; D gene ambiguous. The CDR3 sequence is 16 residues long. V gave up 5 bases and J gave up 2 bases, with 18 bases separating them. Germline V gene data show CDR1 as MDHEN and CDR2 as SYDVKM. In DNA, the CDR3 is TGTGCCAGCAGTAAGGGAACGGCCGTGGGGCAAGAGACCCAGTACTTC. Translation: CASSKGTAVGQETQYF.

This sequence joins TRBV2 and TRBJ1-5; D might be TRBD1 (5 bases). Germline CDR1 and CDR2: SNHLY and FYNNEI. The CDR3 is 15 amino acids. V shed 5 bases and J shed 4 bases, with 15 bases lying between them. The DNA for the CDR3 is TGTGCCAGCAGTAAGGGGATGGGGGGGAATCAGCCCCAGCATTTT. The encoded protein is CASSKGMGGNQPQHF.

The V and J genes are TRBV11-2 and TRBJ1-5, with 9 bases identical to TRBD1. After removal of 3 bases from V and 7 bases from J, the junction contained 7 bases not matched to a gene. Germline V CDR1 and CDR2: SGHAT, FQNNGV. This CDR3 is built from 15 residues. The CDR3: CASSLGQGWDQPQHF. CDR3 DNA: TGTGCCAGCAGCTTGGGACAGGGTTGGGACCAGCCCCAGCATTTT.

The chain couples TRBV5-1 to TRBJ1-2, with D maybe TRBD1 (6 bases). The CDR3 extends over 16 amino acids. V was pared by 6 bases and J by 5 bases, with 23 bases between. Germline-derived CDR1 and CDR2 are SGHRS and YFSETQ. CDR3 in DNA: TGCGCCAGCAACGTCTCTCCGCGAGGGGGTTGGTATGGCTACACCTTC. As protein: CASNVSPRGGWYGYTF.

The V call is TRBV7-9, the J call TRBJ2-5; D unclear. V lost 5 bases and J 5 bases, leaving 18 bases between the germline ends. Germline lookup yields CDR1 SEHNR and CDR2 FQNEAQ (reference sequence). The CDR3 is made up of 15 amino acids. The DNA for the CDR3 is TGTGCCAGCAGCCCCGCGGCGACTCTTGGGGAGACCCAGTACTTC. It is translated as CASSPAATLGETQYF.

This chain joins TRBV27 and TRBJ2-1; either TRBD1 or TRBD2 may fit D (5 bases each). Germline V gene data show CDR1 as MNHEY and CDR2 as SMNVEV (reference sequence). The CDR3 runs to 16 residues. The V end lost 8 bases, the J end lost 1 base, and 18 bases lay between the germline ends. The DNA for the CDR3 is TGTGCCAGCGGAAGTTTGTCTGGGGGTTCCTACAATGAGCAGTTCTTC. Its protein is CASGSLSGGSYNEQFF.

The CDR3 bases are TGTGCCAGCTCACCACCCGCAGCTAACTATGGCTACACCTTC. This codes for CASSPPAANYGYTF. The chain recombines TRBV18 with TRBJ1-2; no firm D call. The germline V gene has CDR1 KGHSH and CDR2 LQKENI. The CDR3 loop spans 14 amino acids. Trimming shortened V by 0 bases and J by 0 bases, and 5 bases separated the two germline ends. The entire variable domain, with the rest obtained from reference TRBV18 and TRBJ1-2, is as follows: NAGVMQNPRHLVRRRGQEARLRCSPMKGHSHVYWYRQLPEEGLKFMVYLQKENIIDESGMPKERFSAEFPKEGPSILRIQQVVRGDSAAYFCASSPPAANYGYTFGSGTRLTVV.

The gene calls are TRBV27 and TRBJ2-1, with 15 bases that match TRBD2. Germline CDR1 is MNHEY and CDR2 is SMNVEV (reference sequence). Germline trimming cut 5 bases from V and 4 bases from J; bases unmatched to any gene: 3. This CDR3 has 16 residues. The CDR3 sequence: CASSTGLAGGYNEQFF. The CDR3 DNA is TGTGCCAGCAGTACGGGACTAGCGGGGGGATACAATGAGCAGTTCTTC.

V usage is TRBV20-1 and J usage is TRBJ2-5, with D unclear. The CDR3 has 10 residues. The V end lost 5 bases, the J end lost 3 bases, and 4 bases lay between the germline ends. CDR1 and CDR2 (germline): DFQATT, SNEGSKA (reference sequence). This CDR3 reads CSAFKETQYF. In nucleotides, the CDR3 is TGCAGTGCTTTTAAAGAGACCCAGTACTTC.

Comment on this clone: Other DNA sequences in this specimen translate into the identical CDR3. The chain carries TRBV3-1 (or the pseudogene TRBV3-2) and TRBJ1-1; D uncertain. Germline lookup yields CDR1 LGHDT and CDR2 YNNKEL (reference sequence). There are 13 residues in the CDR3. Trimming left V 1 base short and J 6 bases short, with 9 bases between. This CDR3 reads CASSQGKVPEAFF. CDR3 sequence (DNA): TGTGCCAGCAGCCAAGGGAAAGTCCCTGAAGCTTTCTTT.

The V call is TRBV28, the J call TRBJ1-2, with a tentative D call TRBD1 (6 bases). Trimming removed 6 bases from V and 2 bases from J, with 16 bases in between. The CDR3 loop spans 15 amino acids. Germline values: CDR1 MDHEN, CDR2 SYDVKM. The CDR3 loop is CASSSPRGQNYGYTF. The DNA of the CDR3 is TGTGCCAGCAGCTCCCCCCGGGGGCAGAACTATGGCTACACCTTC.

CDR3 nucleotide sequence: TGCACCAGCAGCCAAGACAGGGGTTGGAATTCACCCCTCCACTTT. Its protein product is CTSSQDRGWNSPLHF. The V call is TRBV1, the J call TRBJ1-6; the DNA was not compared with TRBD1, the D call given in the table. TRBV1 is flagged as a pseudogene. This CDR3 has 15 amino acids.